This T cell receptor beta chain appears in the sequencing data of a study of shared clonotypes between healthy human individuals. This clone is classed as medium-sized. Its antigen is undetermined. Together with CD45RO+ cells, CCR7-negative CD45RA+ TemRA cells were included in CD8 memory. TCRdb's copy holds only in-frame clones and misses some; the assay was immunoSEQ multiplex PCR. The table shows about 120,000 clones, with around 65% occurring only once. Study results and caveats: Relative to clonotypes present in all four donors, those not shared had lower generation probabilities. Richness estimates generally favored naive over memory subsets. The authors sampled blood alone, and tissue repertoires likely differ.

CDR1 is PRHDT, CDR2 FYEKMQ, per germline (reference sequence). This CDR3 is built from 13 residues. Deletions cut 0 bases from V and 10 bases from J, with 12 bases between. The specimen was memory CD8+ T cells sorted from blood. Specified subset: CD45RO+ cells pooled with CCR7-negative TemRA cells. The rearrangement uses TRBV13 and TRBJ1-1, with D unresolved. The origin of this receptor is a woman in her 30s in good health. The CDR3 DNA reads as TGTGCCAGCAGCTTAGGGTCTGGTCTACGAGCTTTCTTT. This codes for CASSLGSGLRAFF.